These T cell receptor beta chains were read from a single sample in a study of T cell responses to AZD1222 COVID-19 vaccine. Here immunoSEQ multiplex PCR was the method, and the copy in TCRdb shows in-frame clones only, minus some. Among 130,000 or so clones, roughly 94% were seen once, and the ten largest hold 1.5% to 2%. The sequences come from peripheral blood, collected on day 0 of AZD1222 vaccination. The origin of the receptors is an adult in good health. CDR3s include the opening cysteine and the closing phenylalanine or tryptophan. A D gene is named only where the DNA matches it firmly. For some rows the clone size is stated as once, few or many, or as a class when expanded; others skip it.

d_gene | j_gene | v_gene | abundance | CDR3nt | CDR3aa
. | TRBJ2-7 | TRBV9 | . | TGTGCCAGCAGCGTAGACCCAACACTCACCTACGAGCAGTACTTC | CASSVDPTLTYEQYF
. | TRBJ2-5 | TRBV5-4 | . | TGTGCCAGCAGCTTGATGAGGGGCGAGGAGACCCAGTACTTC | CASSLMRGEETQYF
. | TRBJ2-2 | TRBV19 | . | TGTGCCAGTAGTATAGATTGGAACACCGGGGAGCTGTTTTTT | CASSIDWNTGELFF
. | TRBJ2-1 | TRBV7-2 | . | TGTGCCAGCAGCCAGGGACCGAATGAGCAGTTCTTC | CASSQGPNEQFF
TRBD1 | TRBJ1-1 | TRBV4-2 | . | TGTGCCAGCAGCCCCCGTTGGTCAGGGGGCGTCCATAATGAAGCTTTCTTT | CASSPRWSGGVHNEAFF
TRBD2 | TRBJ2-2 | TRBV18 | . | TGTGCCAGCTCACTTCGGACTAGCGGGACCGGGGAGCTGTTTTTT | CASSLRTSGTGELFF
. | TRBJ1-1 | TRBV7-9 | few | TGTGCCAGCAGCCCCCGGGGGGGCACTGAAGCTTTCTTT | CASSPRGGTEAFF
. | TRBJ2-2 | TRBV5-1 | . | TGCGCCAGCAGCTTGACAGGGAACACCGGGGAGCTGTTTTTT | CASSLTGNTGELFF
TRBD1 | TRBJ2-7 | TRBV27 | . | TGTGCCAGCAGTTTCGGGACAGGGACCGAGCAGTACTTC | CASSFGTGTEQYF
. | TRBJ2-7 | TRBV19 | . | TGTGCCAGTAGTATCGGTCACCTGAGCTACGAGCAGTACTTC | CASSIGHLSYEQYF
TRBD1 | TRBJ2-7 | TRBV4-1 | . | TGCGCCAGCAGCCCAGGACAGGGGGAACGCGACGAGCAGTACTTC | CASSPGQGERDEQYF
. | TRBJ1-2 | TRBV6-5 | . | TGTGCCAGCAGTTACTCGAATCGGATGGGGGGCTACACCTTC | CASSYSNRMGGYTF
. | TRBJ2-5 | TRBV6-5 | . | TGTGCCAGCAGTTACTGGCGCCCGGAAGAGACCCAGTACTTC | CASSYWRPEETQYF
. | TRBJ1-5 | TRBV7-2 | . | TGTGCCAGCAGCCTGACAGGTTCGGGGAGCAATCAGCCCCAGCATTTT | CASSLTGSGSNQPQHF
TRBD1 | TRBJ1-6 | TRBV6-1 | . | TGTGCCAGCAGTGAGGGACAGGGGGATTCACCCCTCCACTTT | CASSEGQGDSPLHF
TRBD2 | TRBJ2-3 | TRBV28 | . | TGTGCCAGCAGTTTCGGCGGGGGTACAGATACGCAGTATTTT | CASSFGGGTDTQYF
TRBD1 | TRBJ1-2 | TRBV6-5 | . | TGTGCCAGCAGACTAGGACAGGGCAACTATGGCTACACCTTC | CASRLGQGNYGYTF
. | TRBJ1-2 | TRBV6-2/TRBV6-3 | . | TGTGCCAGCAGTTACCGGGGCGGCTATGGCTACACCTTC | CASSYRGGYGYTF
. | TRBJ1-1 | TRBV7-3 | . | TGTGCCAGCAGCCCCCCAGGGTACACTGAAGCTTTCTTT | CASSPPGYTEAFF
. | TRBJ1-3 | TRBV6-5 | . | TGTGCCAGCAGTTGGACGGAAGGAAACACCATATATTTT | CASSWTEGNTIYF
. | TRBJ2-7 | TRBV19 | . | TGTGCCAGTAGTTTTACCCGAGACGAGCAGTACTTC | CASSFTRDEQYF
. | TRBJ2-2 | TRBV20-1 | . | TGCAGTGCGAGTGGAGACGCGGGGTACACCGGGGAGCTGTTTTTT | CSASGDAGYTGELFF
TRBD1 | TRBJ2-6 | TRBV23-1 | . | TGCGCCAGCAGTCAATCGGGGGACAGGGAAACCGGGGCCAACGTCCTGACTTTC | CASSQSGDRETGANVLTF
. | TRBJ1-2 | TRBV7-2 | . | TGTGCCAGCAGCCTTTCGGGATCTGACTATGGCTACACCTTC | CASSLSGSDYGYTF
. | TRBJ2-7 | TRBV3-1/TRBV3-2 | . | TGTGCCAGCAGCCCCCCTCGTGGTCTAGGTTCCCCCGAGCAGTACTTC | CASSPPRGLGSPEQYF
TRBD1 | TRBJ1-6 | TRBV4-3 | . | TGCGCCAGCAGCCAAGGAGGGGGCGGCAATTCACCCCTCCACTTT | CASSQGGGGNSPLHF
. | TRBJ2-4 | TRBV2 | . | TGTGCCAGCAGGGAAAACATTCAGTACTTC | CASRENIQYF
. | TRBJ1-3 | TRBV5-1 | . | TGCGCCAGCAGTGTTGGGCTGGACGGCTCTGGAAACACCATATATTTT | CASSVGLDGSGNTIYF
. | TRBJ1-2 | TRBV2 | . | TGTGCCAGCAGCCTGGGCCCCGGAAACTATGGCTACACCTTC | CASSLGPGNYGYTF
TRBD2 | TRBJ2-7 | TRBV5-1 | . | TGCGCCAGCAGCTTGGCTCTAGCGGGGGCCGACGAGCAGTACTTC | CASSLALAGADEQYF
. | TRBJ2-7 | TRBV19 | . | TGTGCCAGTAGTGCGACAGGTTCCTACGAGCAGTACTTC | CASSATGSYEQYF
TRBD2 | TRBJ2-1 | TRBV5-1 | . | TGCGCCAGCAGCTTGGCGGAGGGACTAGCGCTACTCGATGAGCAGTTCTTC | CASSLAEGLALLDEQFF
. | TRBJ2-1 | TRBV10-3 | . | TGTGCCATCAGGGGAGGGACAAGGCATGAGCAGTTCTTC | CAIRGGTRHEQFF
. | TRBJ1-1 | TRBV15 | . | TGTGCCACTACAGGGAATATGAACACTGAAGCTTTCTTT | CATTGNMNTEAFF
TRBD1 | TRBJ1-5 | TRBV2 | . | TGTGCCAGCCGAACCACAGGGGGCGTCAATCAGCCCCAGCATTTT | CASRTTGGVNQPQHF
. | TRBJ1-4 | TRBV19 | . | TGTGCCAGCTTCAGTTTACGCGAAAAACTGTTTTTT | CASFSLREKLFF
TRBD2 | TRBJ2-3 | TRBV3-1/TRBV3-2 | once | TGTGCCAGCAGCCAACGCGAGGGACTAGCGGGGACATCAGATACGCAGTATTTT | CASSQREGLAGTSDTQYF
TRBD1 | TRBJ1-3 | TRBV6-5 | once | TGTGCCAGCAGTTACTCGACAGGGGCAAACACCATATATTTT | CASSYSTGANTIYF
. | TRBJ1-2 | TRBV3-1/TRBV3-2 | . | TGTGCCAGCACCCCGGTAGGAGCAGGCGGCTACACCTTC | CASTPVGAGGYTF
. | TRBJ1-5 | TRBV9 | . | TGTGCCAGCGGGATGGGGTCCACGAATCAGCCCCAGCATTTT | CASGMGSTNQPQHF
TRBD2 | TRBJ2-5 | TRBV2 | once | TGTGCCAGCAGTGCCCTGAGCGGGGGGACCTATAAAGAGACCCAGTACTTC | CASSALSGGTYKETQYF
. | TRBJ2-1 | TRBV19 | once | TGTGCCAGTAGCCAAACAGGGAATGAGCAGTTCTTC | CASSQTGNEQFF
. | TRBJ1-4 | TRBV12-5 | . | TGTGCTAGTGGTTTGCGCTACCCCTCAGGGATGGTCCATGAAAAACTGTTTTTT | CASGLRYPSGMVHEKLFF
. | TRBJ1-1 | TRBV2 | . | TGTGCCAGCACTCCACGGTTTGAAGCTTTCTTT | CASTPRFEAFF
. | TRBJ1-4 | TRBV7-9 | . | TGTGCCAGCAGCCGAATGGTCGGTTCGTTATTGTTTTTT | CASSRMVGSLLFF
. | TRBJ2-7 | TRBV14 | . | TGTGCCAGCAGCCTGGGGGGCGAGCAGTACTTC | CASSLGGEQYF
. | TRBJ1-1 | TRBV6-5 | . | TGTGCCAGCAGTTACCCGAAGGGCACTGAAGCTTTCTTT | CASSYPKGTEAFF
TRBD1 | TRBJ1-2 | TRBV4-1 | . | TGCGCCAGCAGCCAAGAAGGACAGGGTAACTATGGCTACACCTTC | CASSQEGQGNYGYTF
TRBD1 | TRBJ2-5 | TRBV5-1 | . | TGCGCCAGCAGCTTGGCTGGGGACAGGGGGGAGACCCAGTACTTC | CASSLAGDRGETQYF
TRBD1 | TRBJ1-2 | TRBV6-9 | . | TGTGCCAGCACCTGGACAGGGTTCTATGGCTACACCTTC | CASTWTGFYGYTF
. | TRBJ2-7 | TRBV4-1 | once | TGCGCCAGCAGCCAAGATCAGTTAGGCAGTACCTACGAGCAGTACTTC | CASSQDQLGSTYEQYF
TRBD1 | TRBJ2-5 | TRBV7-9 | once | TGTGCCAGCAGCCCCGACAGGGGGCGCGAGACCCAGTACTTC | CASSPDRGRETQYF
. | TRBJ1-1 | TRBV4-2 | few | TGTGCCAGCAGCACCCTAAGCACTCCTGAAGCTTTCTTT | CASSTLSTPEAFF
. | TRBJ1-4 | TRBV4-1 | . | TGCGCCAGCAGCCAAGTGGTAGGGCAGATTGCAACTAATGAAAAACTGTTTTTT | CASSQVVGQIATNEKLFF
. | TRBJ2-3 | TRBV7-8 | . | TGTGCCAGCAGCCCCCGGGGAGATACGCAGTATTTT | CASSPRGDTQYF
. | TRBJ1-4 | TRBV3-1/TRBV3-2 | . | TGTGCCAGCAGCCAAGCGGAGGTTCCCCTCGGGAAACTGTTTTTT | CASSQAEVPLGKLFF
TRBD2 | TRBJ2-5 | TRBV19 | few | TGTGCCAGTAGTCGGGGGGGACAAGAGACCCAGTACTTC | CASSRGGQETQYF
. | TRBJ2-1 | TRBV12-3/TRBV12-4 | . | TGTGCCAGCAGTTTAGCGCGGAGAAGTGAGCAGTTCTTC | CASSLARRSEQFF